This T cell receptor (beta chain) is from a study of tumor-infiltrating lymphocytes in primary liver carcinoma (dated by TCRdb to about 2017). General notes on the study: Between late 2015 and March 2016, a few patients in China with histopathologically diagnosed primary liver carcinoma had their tumors surgically resected. Hepatocellular carcinoma (four) or combined HCC and intrahepatic cholangiocarcinoma (one) was present in the five patients, who were three men and two women aged 30 to 69 years. TCRbeta repertoire sequencing covered about 35 specimens from 5 patients: 25 or so tumor regions, 5 adjacent noncancerous liver tissues and 5 peripheral blood samples. Each sample produced roughly 3.65 to 7.5 million productive TCRbeta reads, and read depth showed no significant difference between tissue types. The study combined TCRbeta repertoire sequencing, expression microarrays and whole-exome sequencing across five regions of each liver tumor, with adjacent normal tissue and blood. High reproducibility was observed for the technical replicate repertoires, with mean shared-clone rates roughly 0.92 and correlation coefficients above 0.95. The five patients had tumors of stage T1-T3 N0M0, with maximum diameters ranging from about 4 to 11 cm.

Regarding this clonotype: The target of this receptor is not known. At one boundary the junction diverges from the germline segment, which might be a read error.

Overall study outcomes, separate from this receptor: Since the samples were bulk and unsorted, there was no way to compare CD4+ and CD8+ T cell repertoires. Because only the TCR beta chain was sequenced and unpaired alpha chains were not captured, true repertoire diversity is likely underestimated. A significantly larger repertoire fraction was made up by the top 250 clones in tumors than in blood (p = 0.039). With just a few patients in the study, the authors point out that the findings should be validated in a larger study. Repertoire overlap was found to be higher between tumor regions (mean roughly 35%) than between tumor-adjacent (roughly 17%) or tumor-blood (approximately 15%) pairs, consistent with antigen-driven expansion.

According to the germline V gene (reference sequence), CDR1 reads MNHNY and CDR2 reads SVGAGI. The CDR3 measures 14 amino acids from cysteine to phenylalanine. Solely the CDR3 DNA is kept, with 42 bases framed from the first base. Using a constant-region primer and ProtoScript II reverse transcriptase, TCRbeta-specific cDNA was reverse-transcribed from around 500 ng total RNA. Construction of the TCRbeta libraries relied on three nested rounds of multiplex PCR, following a slightly modified ARM-PCR procedure. Each of the first two PCR rounds ran for approximately 10 cycles using multiplex TRBV1-TRBV30 forward primers together with a Cbeta reverse primer. Sample barcodes and Illumina adapters were attached in a final 25-cycle PCR using Deep VentR polymerase. Before sequencing, amplicons of 200-500 bp were purified from gel using a QIAquick gel extraction kit. The TCRbeta amplicons were sequenced with 250-bp paired-end reads on an Illumina HiSeq 2500. Concerning the study's data processing: To recover full CDR3 sequences, reads were quality-trimmed using Trimmomatic v0.33 and paired reads were then merged using FLASH v1.2.11. MiGEC v1.2.1b assigned V, D and J germline segments to the rearranged TCRbeta sequences. Clonotype statistics and Shannon-Wiener diversity indices were computed with VDJtools v1.0.0. To cut down on sampling bias, every analysis after diversity analysis relied on just the 250 most abundant clonotypes from each sample. TCRdb took the public reads, trimmed them with fastp at Q25, ran MiXCR for clone calling and kept in-frame beta chains. Merged by CDR3 protein, the rows form single entries marked with the most common genes and DNA. Clone size and V and J calls follow TCRdb, not the original study. In all, the sample holds about 320,000 distinct CDR3 sequences, and over 55% of those were seen once. The ten biggest clones cover approximately 9% of the sample.

Blood RNA was extracted from unsorted whole blood with TRIzol reagent; germline DNA came from the DNeasy Blood & Tissue kit. At the time of sampling, the patients had chronic HBV infection and had not received any treatment. Before surgery, four milliliters of peripheral blood were collected into K2EDTA tubes. Material: peripheral blood. The chain was built from TRBV6-6 and TRBJ2-3, and possibly TRBD2, on 6 matching bases. This receptor was obtained from a middle-aged man with primary liver carcinoma and hepatitis B virus infection. The nucleotide sequence reads TGTGCCAGCAGTTGGGACTTAGCGACAGATAGGCAGTGTTTT. It translates as CASSWDLATDRQCF.